What follows are 5 T cell receptor beta chains derived from one specimen sequenced in a study of T cell responses to AZD1222 COVID-19 vaccine (dated by TCRdb to about 2021). The time point tag for this specimen amounts to: baseline before first vaccination. The protocol used for the library was the immunoSEQ multiplex PCR assay. Not all clones reach the TCRdb copy of this immuneACCESS table, which keeps in-frame sequences only. Checked studies attribute under half of the gap to unresolved V genes and leave the rest unexplained. This sample lists roughly 120,000 clones; roughly 87% were detected once. Of the sample, just under 10% falls within the top ten clones. The sequences come from peripheral blood, collected on day 0 of AZD1222 vaccination. The origin of the receptors is an adult in good health.

V and J are TRBV4-1 and TRBJ1-4, with D perhaps matching TRBD1 (5 bases). CDR1 and CDR2 from the germline V gene are MGHRA and YSYEKL. Trimming stripped 1 base from V and 6 bases from J, with 9 bases between. This CDR3 comprises 14 residues. As DNA, the CDR3 is TGCGCCAGCAGCCAAGTGGGACTCCATGAAAAACTGTTTTTT. This gives the protein CASSQVGLHEKLFF.

The rearrangement links TRBV5-4 to TRBJ2-5; 8 nucleotides align to TRBD1. V was clipped by 4 bases and J by 1 base; unmatched bases: 6. The CDR3 extends over 15 amino acids. Germline assignment: CDR1 SGHNT and CDR2 YYREEE (reference sequence). The CDR3 spells CASSPGQAIQETQYF. DNA for the CDR3: TGTGCCAGCAGCCCGGGACAGGCGATCCAAGAGACCCAGTACTTC.

The rearrangement joins TRBV5-1 to TRBJ2-5, with TRBD1 matching over 10 bases. The CDR3 is 16 amino acids. The junction had 6 bases not matched to a gene; V was cut back by 4 bases and J by 0 bases. Germline values: CDR1 SGHRS, CDR2 YFSETQ. The CDR3 sequence: CASSIRDRGYQETQYF. The CDR3 region has the DNA TGCGCCAGCAGCATCCGGGACAGGGGCTACCAAGAGACCCAGTACTTC.

This sequence joins TRBV13 and TRBJ1-1, with 7 bases that match TRBD1. The V segment lost 6 bases and the J segment 3 bases; nucleotides outside the gene matches: 4. CDR1 is PRHDT, CDR2 FYEKMQ, per germline (reference sequence). The CDR3 is 13 amino acids. CDR3 in amino acids: CASSYTGDTEAFF. In DNA, the CDR3 is TGTGCCAGCAGTTATACAGGGGACACTGAAGCTTTCTTT.

V and J are TRBV18 and TRBJ2-7, with 8 bases lining up with TRBD2. The CDR3 runs to 16 residues. V trimming: 4 bases; J trimming: 3 bases; junction bases outside the gene matches: 11. Per germline, CDR1 KGHSH and CDR2 LQKENI. CDR3 nucleotide sequence: TGTGCCAGCTCACTCGGGCGTGCGGGGGGCCACTACGAGCAGTACTTC. Translating it yields CASSLGRAGGHYEQYF.